This T cell receptor (beta chain) was sequenced during a study of T cell changes during pregnancy in multiple sclerosis. Libraries were prepared by immunoSEQ multiplex PCR; TCRdb keeps only in-frame clonotypes and omits some of them. The profile shows about 80,000 clones, about 92% of them singletons. The CDR3 has 16 residues. The V gene's germline CDR1 is KGHSH and CDR2 LQKENI. The trim removed 8 bases at V and 0 bases at J, leaving 12 bases unmatched. The clonotype originates from a female donor in good health, enrolled as a control in a pregnancy study. The sequenced sample was peripheral blood, obtained after pregnancy. The V call is TRBV18, the J call TRBJ1-2, with TRBD1 matching over 7 bases. The CDR3 nucleotides read TGTGCCAGCGCCGGGACAGTCAACGTTGCTAACTATGGCTACACCTTC. This gives the protein CASAGTVNVANYGYTF.